A selection of T cell receptor beta chains follows, all from one sample in a study of T cells expressing NK-cell markers. With the 5' RACE reads reprocessed, TCRdb shows one record per CDR3 protein and no DNA. Its listing shows fewer than 400,000 distinct CDR3 sequences. Sequenced input: blood T cells: a sorted CD56 or NKG2C T cell subset, CD4+ or CD8+ T cells, or bulk PBMC T cells (not recorded which). Source of these receptors: a man aged 18 to 69 in good health. Each CDR3 is given with its conserved first and last residue.

v_gene	j_gene	CDR3aa
TRBV28	TRBJ1-6	CASRSLAFSSYNSPLHF
TRBV7-9	TRBJ2-3	CASSLDRGEATADTQYF
TRBV6-4	TRBJ2-3	CASSEGTRRDTQYF
TRBV5-1	TRBJ1-4	CASSLSKVGTANEKLFF
TRBV7-9	TRBJ2-7	CASSARQGLSYEQYF
TRBV5-1	TRBJ1-1	CASSLMLGEVNTEAFF
TRBV12-3/TRBV12-4	TRBJ1-2	CASSTLRGSYGYTF
TRBV27	TRBJ1-1	CASSRNRGGTEAFF
TRBV9	TRBJ2-2	CASSARPSTGELFF
TRBV13	TRBJ2-3	CASSTRYREGDTQYF
TRBV4-2	TRBJ1-2	CASSQDLLTNYGYTF
TRBV7-8	TRBJ2-7	CASSLVARAWGVQYF
TRBV10-3	TRBJ2-1	CAISDSRGGYYNEQFF
TRBV7-2	TRBJ1-3	CASSSRGQSSGNTIYF
TRBV6-1	TRBJ2-6	CASGFAASGANVLTF
TRBV5-6	TRBJ2-2	CASSLAFREHTGELFF
TRBV5-1	TRBJ1-4	CASSSTTTGEKLFF
TRBV19	TRBJ1-5	CASSMPTSGEPQHF
TRBV7-2	TRBJ2-7	CASTFGGFSYEQYF
TRBV14	TRBJ1-4	CASRGVATNEKLFF
TRBV6-1	TRBJ2-7	CASRIQSYGASYEQYF
TRBV19	TRBJ2-1	CASSPAGDEQFF
TRBV5-1	TRBJ2-3	CASSTSGTGDTQYF
TRBV7-3	TRBJ1-6	CASQRTYNSPLHF
TRBV11-2	TRBJ2-5	CASSSGTSGEAQYF
TRBV3-1	TRBJ2-1	CASDNRGNEQFF
TRBV5-1	TRBJ2-3	CASSLSAWVTDTQYF
TRBV6-1	TRBJ1-5	CASRGTSSNQPQHF
TRBV27	TRBJ2-3	CASSGADTQYF
TRBV27	TRBJ1-2	CASSLRSTTRGYTF
TRBV12-3/TRBV12-4	TRBJ2-1	CASRRAAGGYEQFF
TRBV20-1	TRBJ2-2	CSAFRGAGELFF
TRBV2	TRBJ1-6	CASSPGTSPLHF
TRBV7-8	TRBJ2-5	CASSFIRGDGETQYF
TRBV10-3	TRBJ2-7	CAISQAGTYYEQYF
TRBV5-1	TRBJ2-1	CASSLVAHANEQFF
TRBV11-2	TRBJ2-3	CASSLVSGRTDTQYF
TRBV9	TRBJ2-1	CASSVGGVVGYNEQFF
TRBV12-5	TRBJ2-1	CASGLPPGLAGGVSLNEQFF
TRBV6-1	TRBJ1-6	CASSGTGRNSPLHF
TRBV12-3/TRBV12-4	TRBJ2-3	CASSPPRESGASKDTQYF
TRBV6-1	TRBJ2-1	CASSGGGQRNEQFF
TRBV6-2/TRBV6-3	TRBJ2-3	CASSYSAGAGGPIRTDTQYF
TRBV18	TRBJ2-7	CASSWTSSSYEQYF
TRBV9	TRBJ1-1	CASRPPTGRTEAFF
TRBV29-1	TRBJ1-4	CSVGFVKGEKLFF
TRBV2	TRBJ2-5	CASSAADRGLKTQYF
TRBV6-5	TRBJ1-4	CASSFMNRASNEKLFF
TRBV7-3	TRBJ2-5	CASSPGPDQTQYF
TRBV25-1	TRBJ2-7	CASSEPGRGQYEQYF